These 4 T cell receptor beta chains were all obtained from the same sample, sequenced in a study of T cell changes during pregnancy in multiple sclerosis. Assay used: immunoSEQ multiplex PCR; TCRdb lists only in-frame clones, some missing. The table shows about 68,000 clones, with about 89% occurring only once. Sequences were derived from peripheral blood, sampled in the second trimester of pregnancy. The receptors were gathered from a female donor with multiple sclerosis, enrolled in a pregnancy study.

The V gene is TRBV7-3, the J gene TRBJ2-7; 9 bases are shared with TRBD2. Germline assignment: CDR1 SGHTA and CDR2 FQGTGA. Trimming at V came to 2 bases and at J to 7 bases, leaving 6 bases not matched to a gene. The CDR3 consists of 14 residues. CDR3 loop: CASSLLAGGLEQYF. CDR3 coding DNA: TGTGCCAGCAGCTTACTCGCGGGGGGGCTTGAGCAGTACTTC.

This clone appeared once. The chain joins TRBV5-4 to TRBJ1-1, with TRBD1 matching over 8 bases. V trimming: 4 bases; J trimming: 4 bases; junction bases outside the gene matches: 9. Germline V gene lookup returns CDR1 SGHNT and CDR2 YYREEE (reference sequence). This CDR3 is built from 15 residues. The CDR3 DNA follows: TGTGCCAGCAGCCCCCAGACAGGGGACGGCACTGAAGCTTTCTTT. Protein sequence: CASSPQTGDGTEAFF.

The chain carries TRBV7-9 and TRBJ1-4; no firm D call. The V gene's germline CDR1 is SEHNR and CDR2 FQNEAQ (reference sequence). CDR3 size: 15 residues. The germline V and J ends were trimmed by 5 bases and 0 bases, with 10 bases remaining between them. The CDR3, as DNA: TGTGCCAGCAGCCGACGACAATCAACTAATGAAAAACTGTTTTTT. It encodes CASSRRQSTNEKLFF.

This clone was detected once. The V call is TRBV10-3, the J call TRBJ2-3; TRBD2 is a possible D gene (7 bases). The CDR3 loop spans 13 amino acids. Germline V gene lookup returns CDR1 ENHRY and CDR2 SYGVKD. V was shortened by 10 bases and J by 3 bases, with 14 bases between the two germline ends. In DNA, the CDR3 is TGTGCCACCAAACAGGGAGGGACAGATACGCAGTATTTT. Encoded protein: CATKQGGTDTQYF.